The source of this T cell receptor beta chain is a study of shared clonotypes between healthy human individuals. Germline lookup yields CDR1 MNHNY and CDR2 SVGAGI (reference sequence). V was shortened by 6 bases and J by 4 bases, with 6 bases between the two germline ends. The CDR3 is 11 residues long. In the case of this clone: Its antigen is undetermined. A read error is possible here, since a much larger clone lies one base away. In the same sample, other DNA sequences code for this CDR3.

General study findings and limits: Richness estimates generally favored naive over memory subsets. Lower generation probabilities were found for non-shared clonotypes than for those shared by all four donors. Sharing across four donors was highest in naive CD4 (around 5%) and lowest in memory CD8 (around 0.4%).

Adult Caucasians living in Nashville, Tennessee made up all of the donors. Libraries were prepared by immunoSEQ multiplex PCR; TCRdb keeps only in-frame clonotypes and omits some of them. The sample comprises 800,000 to 1,200,000 clones, around 78% of which are singletons, and 0.52% rests with the top ten. The clonotype comes from a man aged 18-30 years in good health. Some clones in this sample may be carry-over from other donors' samples. Sequencing used memory CD4+ T cells from PBMCs. Subset of the sample: CD45RA-negative fraction. The chain is built from TRBV6-6 and TRBJ1-2; D is uncertain. The CDR3 sequence: CASSPVYGYTF. The CDR3 DNA sequence: TGTGCCAGCAGCCCTGTCTATGGCTACACCTTC.